The T cell receptor (beta chain) described here comes from a study of blood T cell repertoires in COVID-19 (dated by TCRdb to the early 2020s). In terms of the full investigation: Samples covering the acute and convalescent phases of COVID-19 were provided by collaborators in the United States, Italy and Spain. The samples were drawn from two sources: the first 160 participants of the ongoing ImmuneRACE study, and 1,200 or so subjects contributed by 6 global collaborators. The dataset comprised deeply sampled blood TCRbeta repertoires from subjects exposed to, actively infected with, or recovered from COVID-19. Nearly every sample came with metadata listing a de-identified subject ID, COVID-19 status, age in years and sex. Where available, HLA class I and class II types were taken from metadata supplied by the sample provider and were not determined by assay-based typing. The repertoires were released in a freely available public database meant as a resource for research on the immune response to SARS-CoV-2. The material from the prospective study consisted of cDNA or gDNA derived from T cells, B-cell-depleted T cells, or PBMCs. What the authors observed across the whole study: Clinical and demographic metadata were provided uncurated, with the amount varying by source and participant.

The immunoSEQ Assay, a bias-controlled multiplex PCR, was used to amplify TCRbeta CDR3 regions from genomic DNA. The study's own analysis went as follows. The number of nucleated cells in each sample was estimated by amplification of reference gene primers within the assay. To quantify the absolute abundance of each unique TCRbeta CDR3 rearrangement, sequence reads were collapsed and filtered. For each sample, productive Simpson clonality was calculated by taking the square root of Simpson's diversity index across productive rearrangements. The immuneACCESS repertoire file appears here via TCRdb, limited to in-frame rearrangements. These files lack a portion of the clones; in checked studies, under half of the deficit traces to unresolved V genes, and the cause of the others is not known. The V and J calls and clone size come from that table; D and trimming were worked out from the DNA. This sample has almost 95,000 clones in its table, and about 70% of those were observed once. The top ten clones comprise under 30% of the sample.

Collaborating institutions collected whole blood in K2EDTA tubes following their own protocols. Collaborator samples were shipped for TCRbeta analysis as frozen whole blood, isolated PBMCs, or DNA extracted from either sample type. This clone was seen only a few times. Its cognate antigen has yet to be identified. Within one base of it there is no much larger clone, and no base qualities were kept. The CDR3 sequence holds 14 residues, the cysteine and phenylalanine included. Only the CDR3 DNA is retained, 42 bases long and in frame from the first base. The germline V gene yields MDHEN for CDR1 and SYDVKM for CDR2. V is clipped by 5 bases and J by 0 bases, and the sequence between their germline boundaries is 10 bases long.

This sequence originates from a woman in her fifties or sixties in a cohort sampled during active or convalescent COVID-19. The chain links TRBV28 with TRBJ1-1; TRBD1 could be the D gene, as 5 bases match. The sample was peripheral blood. DNA sequence: TGTGCCAGCAGTCGGGGACTGATGAACACTGAAGCTTTCTTT. It translates to CASSRGLMNTEAFF.